The sequence of this TCR beta chain was determined in a study of T cell changes during pregnancy in multiple sclerosis. Generated by immunoSEQ multiplex PCR, the TCRdb table keeps only in-frame clones and is missing some. The sample lists about 68,000 clones, more than 90% occurring once. CDR1 is SGDLS and CDR2 is YYNGEE in the germline V gene. The CDR3 covers 15 residues. V lost 4 bases and J lost 2, with 15 bases in between. This chain joins TRBV9 and TRBJ1-2; D is undetermined. The sequenced sample was peripheral blood, obtained after pregnancy. The clonotype was recovered from a female donor in good health, enrolled as a control in a pregnancy study. CDR3 bases: TGTGCCAGCAGCACAAGAGGAGGCTTGAACTATGGCTACACCTTC. Residues: CASSTRGGLNYGYTF.